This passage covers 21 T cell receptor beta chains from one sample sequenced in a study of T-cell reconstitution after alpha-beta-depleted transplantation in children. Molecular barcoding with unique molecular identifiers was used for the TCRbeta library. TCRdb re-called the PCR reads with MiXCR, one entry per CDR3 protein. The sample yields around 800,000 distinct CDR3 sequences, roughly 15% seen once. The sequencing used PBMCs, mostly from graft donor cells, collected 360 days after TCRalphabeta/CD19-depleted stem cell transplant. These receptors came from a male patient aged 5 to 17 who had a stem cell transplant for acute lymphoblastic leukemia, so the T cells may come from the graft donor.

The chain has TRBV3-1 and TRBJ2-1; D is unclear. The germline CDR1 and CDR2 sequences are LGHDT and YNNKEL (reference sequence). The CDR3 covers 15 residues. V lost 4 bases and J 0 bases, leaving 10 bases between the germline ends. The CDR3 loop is CASSRAVHSYNEQFF. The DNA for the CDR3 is TGTGCCAGCAGCCGGGCGGTCCACTCCTACAATGAGCAGTTCTTC.

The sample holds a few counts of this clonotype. The CDR3 here is CATSNRVAGNTIYF. DNA of the CDR3: TGTGCCACCAGCAACAGGGTTGCTGGAAACACCATATATTTT. The chain has TRBV15 and TRBJ1-3, with D possibly matching TRBD1 (6 bases). V was clipped by 4 bases and J by 2 bases, with 9 bases between them. The CDR3 is made up of 14 amino acids. Germline V lookup: CDR1 LNHNV, CDR2 YYDKDF (reference sequence).

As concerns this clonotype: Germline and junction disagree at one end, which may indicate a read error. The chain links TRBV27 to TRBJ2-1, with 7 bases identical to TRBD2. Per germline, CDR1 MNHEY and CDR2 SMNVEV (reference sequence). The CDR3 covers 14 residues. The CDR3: CASSPTRLANQQFF. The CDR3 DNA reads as TGTGCCAGCAGTCCCACCAGACTAGCCAATCAGCAGTTCTTC.

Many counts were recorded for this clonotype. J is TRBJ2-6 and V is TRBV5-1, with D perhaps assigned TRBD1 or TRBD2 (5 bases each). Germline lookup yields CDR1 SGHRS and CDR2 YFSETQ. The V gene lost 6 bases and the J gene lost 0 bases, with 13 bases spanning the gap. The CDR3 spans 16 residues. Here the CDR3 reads CASTRDAVSGANVLTF. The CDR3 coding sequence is TGCGCCAGCACCCGGGACGCCGTCTCTGGGGCCAACGTCCTGACTTTC.

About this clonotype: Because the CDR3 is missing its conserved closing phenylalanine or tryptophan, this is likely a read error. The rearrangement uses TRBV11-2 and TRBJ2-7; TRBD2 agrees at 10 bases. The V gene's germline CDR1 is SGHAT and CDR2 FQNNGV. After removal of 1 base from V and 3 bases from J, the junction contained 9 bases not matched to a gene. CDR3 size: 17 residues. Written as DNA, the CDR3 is TGTGCCAGCAGCTTAGGACGACGGACTAGCGGTATCTACGAGCAGTACTCC. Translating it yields CASSLGRRTSGIYEQYS.

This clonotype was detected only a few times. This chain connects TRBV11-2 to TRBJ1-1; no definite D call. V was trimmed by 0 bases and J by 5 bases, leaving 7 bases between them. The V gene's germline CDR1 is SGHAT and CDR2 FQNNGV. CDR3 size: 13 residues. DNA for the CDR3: TGTGCCAGCAGCTTAGATGGGTGGACTGAAGCTTTCTTT. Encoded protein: CASSLDGWTEAFF. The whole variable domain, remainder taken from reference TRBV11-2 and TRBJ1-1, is EAGVAQSPRYKIIEKRQSVAFWCNPISGHATLYWYQQILGQGPKLLIQFQNNGVVDDSQLPKDRFSAERLKGVDSTLKIQPAKLEDSAVYLCASSLDGWTEAFFGQGTRLTVV.

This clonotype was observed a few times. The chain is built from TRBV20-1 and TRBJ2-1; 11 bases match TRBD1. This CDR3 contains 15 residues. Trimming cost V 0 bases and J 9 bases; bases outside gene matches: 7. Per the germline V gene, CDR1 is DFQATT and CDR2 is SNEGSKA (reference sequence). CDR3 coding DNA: TGCAGTGCTAGAGATCTGGACAGGGGGCCCGGTGAGCAGTTCTTC. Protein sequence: CSARDLDRGPGEQFF.

The CDR3 sequence is CASSHLGGLAGVADTQYF. CDR3 DNA sequence: TGCGCCAGCAGCCACCTCGGGGGGCTAGCGGGAGTGGCAGATACGCAGTATTTT. V usage is TRBV4-1 and J usage is TRBJ2-3; 10 nucleotides align to TRBD2. Looked up from germline, CDR1 is MGHRA and CDR2 is YSYEKL. The length of the CDR3 is 18 residues. The J segment lost 4 bases and the V segment lost 3 bases, leaving 13 bases of the junction unmatched.

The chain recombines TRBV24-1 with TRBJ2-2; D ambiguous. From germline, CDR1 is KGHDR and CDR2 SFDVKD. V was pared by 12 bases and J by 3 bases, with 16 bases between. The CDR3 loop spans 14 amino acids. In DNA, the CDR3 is TGTGCCGCGAAGTCCCACTTGCACACCGGGGAGCTGTTTTTT. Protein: CAAKSHLHTGELFF.

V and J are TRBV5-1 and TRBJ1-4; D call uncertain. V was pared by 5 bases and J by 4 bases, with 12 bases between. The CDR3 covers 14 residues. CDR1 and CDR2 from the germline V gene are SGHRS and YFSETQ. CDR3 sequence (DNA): TGCGCCAGCAGGAGGAACGGGCTTAATGAAAAACTGTTTTTT. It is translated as CASRRNGLNEKLFF.

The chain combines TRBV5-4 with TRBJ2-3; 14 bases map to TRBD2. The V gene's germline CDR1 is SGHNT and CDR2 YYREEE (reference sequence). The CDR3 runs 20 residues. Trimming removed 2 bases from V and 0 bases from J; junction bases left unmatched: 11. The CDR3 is CASSFLPGTSGGISTDTQYF. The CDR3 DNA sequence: TGTGCCAGCAGCTTCCTCCCCGGGACTAGCGGGGGAATCAGCACAGATACGCAGTATTTT.

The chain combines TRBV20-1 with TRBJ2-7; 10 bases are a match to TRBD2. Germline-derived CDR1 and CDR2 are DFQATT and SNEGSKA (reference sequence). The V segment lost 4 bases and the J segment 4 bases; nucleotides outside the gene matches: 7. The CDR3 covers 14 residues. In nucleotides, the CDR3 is TGCAGTGCTATCAAACTAGCGGGGACGTACGAGCAGTACTTC. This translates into CSAIKLAGTYEQYF.

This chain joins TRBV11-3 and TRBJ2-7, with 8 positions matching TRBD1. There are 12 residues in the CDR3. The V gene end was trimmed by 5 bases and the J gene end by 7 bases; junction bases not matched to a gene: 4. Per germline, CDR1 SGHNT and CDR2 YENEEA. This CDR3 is CASSRDRSEQYF. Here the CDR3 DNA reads TGTGCCAGCAGCCGGGACAGGAGTGAGCAGTACTTC.

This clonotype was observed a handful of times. CDR3: CASSLSGRRFYGYTF. For the CDR3, the DNA is TGTGCCAGCAGTTTATCGGGCAGAAGGTTTTATGGCTACACCTTC. The chain is built from TRBV12-3 or TRBV12-4 and TRBJ1-2; D gene ambiguous. With 2 bases removed from V and 5 bases from J, the gap between germline ends came to 15 bases. The CDR3 is 15 residues long.

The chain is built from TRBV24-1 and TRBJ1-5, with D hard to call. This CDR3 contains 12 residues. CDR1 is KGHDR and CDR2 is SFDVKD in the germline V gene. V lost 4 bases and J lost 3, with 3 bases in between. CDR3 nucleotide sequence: TGTGCCACCAGTGACTACAATCAGCCCCAGCATTTT. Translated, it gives CATSDYNQPQHF.

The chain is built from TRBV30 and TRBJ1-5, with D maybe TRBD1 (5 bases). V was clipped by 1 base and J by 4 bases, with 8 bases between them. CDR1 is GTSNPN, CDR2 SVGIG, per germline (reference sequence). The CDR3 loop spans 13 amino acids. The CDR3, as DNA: TGTGCCTGGAGTGAGGACACTAATCAGCCCCAGCATTTT. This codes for CAWSEDTNQPQHF.

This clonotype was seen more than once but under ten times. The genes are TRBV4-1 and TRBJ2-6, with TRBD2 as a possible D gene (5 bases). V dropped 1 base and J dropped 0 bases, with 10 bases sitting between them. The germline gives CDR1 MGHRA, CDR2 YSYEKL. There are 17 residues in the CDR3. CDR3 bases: TGCGCCAGCAGCCAAGGTGAGGGTAGCTCTGGGGCCAACGTCCTGACTTTC. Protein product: CASSQGEGSSGANVLTF.

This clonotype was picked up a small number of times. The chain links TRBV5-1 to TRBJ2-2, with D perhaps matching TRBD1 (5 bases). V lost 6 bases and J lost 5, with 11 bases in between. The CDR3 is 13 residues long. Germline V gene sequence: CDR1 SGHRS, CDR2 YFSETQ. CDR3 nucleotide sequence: TGCGCCAGCACGATAGCAGGGACCGGGGAGCTGTTTTTT. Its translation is CASTIAGTGELFF.

The CDR3 here is CASSLGAGGTYNEQFF. DNA of the CDR3: TGTGCCAGCAGCTTAGGAGCGGGGGGGACCTACAATGAGCAGTTCTTC. The chain combines TRBV7-7 with TRBJ2-1; 10 positions agree with TRBD2. CDR1 and CDR2 (germline): SSHAT, FNYEAQ (reference sequence). The V and J ends lost 1 base and 2 bases, in that order; junction bases with no gene match: 2. The CDR3 runs to 16 residues.

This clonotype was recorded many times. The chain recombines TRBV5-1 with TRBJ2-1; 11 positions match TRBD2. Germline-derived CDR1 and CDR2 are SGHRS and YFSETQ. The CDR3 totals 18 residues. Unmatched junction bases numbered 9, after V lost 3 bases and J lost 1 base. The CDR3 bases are TGCGCCAGCAGCTGGGGACTAGCGGATAGGGGATCCTACAATGAGCAGTTCTTC. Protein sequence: CASSWGLADRGSYNEQFF.

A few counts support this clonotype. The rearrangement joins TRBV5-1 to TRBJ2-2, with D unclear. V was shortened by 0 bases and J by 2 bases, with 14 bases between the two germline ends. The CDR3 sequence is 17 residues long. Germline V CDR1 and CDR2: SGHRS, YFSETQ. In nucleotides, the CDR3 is TGCGCCAGCAGCTTGGGCAACTGGGTCGGTAACACCGGGGAGCTGTTTTTT. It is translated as CASSLGNWVGNTGELFF.